This paragraph covers one T cell receptor (beta chain) sequence. The data originate from a study of blood T cells in healthy people across ages. For the second PCR, which ran for about 7 to 11 cycles, a sample-barcoded 5' primer and a J-beta primer mix were used. TCRdb analysed the 5' RACE reads with MiXCR anew, one entry per CDR3 protein. The sample contains roughly 900,000 distinct CDR3 sequences, around 49% of which appear only once. The germline V and J ends were trimmed by 0 bases and 8 bases, with 13 bases remaining between them. Germline values: CDR1 DFQATT, CDR2 SNEGSKA (reference sequence). The CDR3 extends over 14 amino acids.

The TCR originated in a man in his thirties or forties in good health. The specimen sequenced was blood. The chain joins TRBV20-1 to TRBJ1-4, with D unclear. The CDR3 region is CSARDAALGEKLFF. The CDR3 bases are TGCAGTGCTAGAGATGCCGCCTTGGGCGAAAAACTGTTTTTT.